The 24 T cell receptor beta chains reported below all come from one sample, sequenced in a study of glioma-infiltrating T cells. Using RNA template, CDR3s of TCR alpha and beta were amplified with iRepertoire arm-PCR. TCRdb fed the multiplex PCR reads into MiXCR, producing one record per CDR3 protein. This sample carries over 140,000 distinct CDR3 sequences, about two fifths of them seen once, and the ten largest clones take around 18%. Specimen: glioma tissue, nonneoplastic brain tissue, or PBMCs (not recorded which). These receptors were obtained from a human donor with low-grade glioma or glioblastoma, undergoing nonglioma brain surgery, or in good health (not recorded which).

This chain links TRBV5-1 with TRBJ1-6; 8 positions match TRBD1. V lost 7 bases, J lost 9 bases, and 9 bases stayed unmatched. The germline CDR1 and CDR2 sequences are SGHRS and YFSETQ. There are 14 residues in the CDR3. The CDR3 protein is CASSLGQGFSPLHF. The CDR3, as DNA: TGCGCCAGCTCACTTGGACAGGGATTTTCACCCCTCCACTTT.

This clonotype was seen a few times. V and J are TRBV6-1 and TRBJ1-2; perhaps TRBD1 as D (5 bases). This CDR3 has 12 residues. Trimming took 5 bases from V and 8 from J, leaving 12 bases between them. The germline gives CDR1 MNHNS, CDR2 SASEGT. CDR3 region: CASSRDSRGYTF. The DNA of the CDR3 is TGTGCCAGCAGTCGAGACAGTCGGGGCTACACCTTC.

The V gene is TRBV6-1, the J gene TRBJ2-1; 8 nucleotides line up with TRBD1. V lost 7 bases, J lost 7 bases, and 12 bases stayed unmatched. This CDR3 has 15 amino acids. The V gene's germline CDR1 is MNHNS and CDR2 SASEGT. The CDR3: CASTEIRTGKNEQFF. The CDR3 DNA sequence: TGTGCCAGCACCGAAATCAGGACAGGGAAAAATGAGCAGTTCTTC.

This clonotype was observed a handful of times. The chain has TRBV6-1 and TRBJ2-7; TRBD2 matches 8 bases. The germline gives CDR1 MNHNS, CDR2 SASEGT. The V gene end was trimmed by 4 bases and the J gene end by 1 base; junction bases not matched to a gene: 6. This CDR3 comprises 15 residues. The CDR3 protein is CASSGLAMGSYEQYF. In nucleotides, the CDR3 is TGTGCCAGCAGTGGACTAGCGATGGGGTCCTACGAGCAGTACTTC.

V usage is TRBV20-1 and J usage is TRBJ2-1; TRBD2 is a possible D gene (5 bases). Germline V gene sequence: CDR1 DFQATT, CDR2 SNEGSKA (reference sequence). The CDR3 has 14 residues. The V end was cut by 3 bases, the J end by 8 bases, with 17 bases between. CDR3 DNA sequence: TGCAGTGCTAGGAGGGCTAGAGGGAGTGATGAGCAGTTCTTC. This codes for CSARRARGSDEQFF.

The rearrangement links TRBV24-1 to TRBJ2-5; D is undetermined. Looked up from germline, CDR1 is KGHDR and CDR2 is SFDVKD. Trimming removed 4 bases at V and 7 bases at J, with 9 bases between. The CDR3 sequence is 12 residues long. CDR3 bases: TGTGCCACCAGTGAGGGCTCTAGGACCCAGTACTTC. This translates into CATSEGSRTQYF.

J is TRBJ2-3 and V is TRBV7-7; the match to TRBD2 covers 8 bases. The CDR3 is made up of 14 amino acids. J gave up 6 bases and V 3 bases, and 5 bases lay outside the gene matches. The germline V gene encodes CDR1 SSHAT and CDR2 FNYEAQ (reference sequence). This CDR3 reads CASSLGLGVDTQYF. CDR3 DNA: TGTGCCAGCAGCTTGGGACTAGGGGTGGATACGCAGTATTTT.

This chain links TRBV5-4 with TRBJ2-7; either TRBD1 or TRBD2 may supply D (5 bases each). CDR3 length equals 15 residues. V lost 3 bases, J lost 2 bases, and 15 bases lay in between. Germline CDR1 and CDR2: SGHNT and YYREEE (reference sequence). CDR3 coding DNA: TGTGCCAGCAGCTCCCGGGACCGCAGGGCCTACGAGCAGTACTTC. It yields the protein CASSSRDRRAYEQYF.

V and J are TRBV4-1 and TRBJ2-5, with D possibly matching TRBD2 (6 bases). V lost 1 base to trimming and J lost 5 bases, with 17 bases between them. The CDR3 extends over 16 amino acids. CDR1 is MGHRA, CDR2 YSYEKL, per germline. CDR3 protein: CASSQGTSRDLETQYF. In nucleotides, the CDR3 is TGCGCCAGCAGCCAAGGAACATCCCGGGACTTGGAGACCCAGTACTTC.

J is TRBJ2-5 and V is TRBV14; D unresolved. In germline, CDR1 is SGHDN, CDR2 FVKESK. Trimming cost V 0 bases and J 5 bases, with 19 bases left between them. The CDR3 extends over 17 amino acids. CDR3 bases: TGTGCCAGCAGCCAAGATCGGCTGGTCAGCTCCTCGGAGACCCAGTACTTC. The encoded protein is CASSQDRLVSSSETQYF.

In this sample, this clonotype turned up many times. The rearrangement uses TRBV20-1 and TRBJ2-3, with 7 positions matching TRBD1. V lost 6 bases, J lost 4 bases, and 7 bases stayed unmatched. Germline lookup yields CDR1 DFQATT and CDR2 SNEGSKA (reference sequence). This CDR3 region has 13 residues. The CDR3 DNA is TGCAGTGCAGACAGGGTGGGCTCAGATACGCAGTATTTT. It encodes CSADRVGSDTQYF.

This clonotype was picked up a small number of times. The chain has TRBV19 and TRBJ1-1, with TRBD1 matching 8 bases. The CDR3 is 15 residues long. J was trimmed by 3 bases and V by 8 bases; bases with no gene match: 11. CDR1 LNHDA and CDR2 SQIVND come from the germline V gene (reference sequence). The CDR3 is CASVLKTGVDTEAFF. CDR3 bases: TGTGCCAGTGTCCTTAAGACAGGGGTAGACACTGAAGCTTTCTTT.

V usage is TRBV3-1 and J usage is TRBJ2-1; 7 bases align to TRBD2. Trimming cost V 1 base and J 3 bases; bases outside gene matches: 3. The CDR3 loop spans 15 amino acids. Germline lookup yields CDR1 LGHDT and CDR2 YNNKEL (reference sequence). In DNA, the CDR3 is TGTGCCAGCAGCCAAGTGAGCGGGAACTACAATGAGCAGTTCTTC. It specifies CASSQVSGNYNEQFF.

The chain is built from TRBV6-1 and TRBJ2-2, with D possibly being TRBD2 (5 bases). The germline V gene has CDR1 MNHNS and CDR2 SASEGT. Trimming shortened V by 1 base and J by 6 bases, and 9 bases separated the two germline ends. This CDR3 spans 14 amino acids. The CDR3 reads CASSEVRGSGELFF. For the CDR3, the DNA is TGTGCCAGCAGTGAAGTACGAGGGTCCGGGGAGCTGTTTTTT.

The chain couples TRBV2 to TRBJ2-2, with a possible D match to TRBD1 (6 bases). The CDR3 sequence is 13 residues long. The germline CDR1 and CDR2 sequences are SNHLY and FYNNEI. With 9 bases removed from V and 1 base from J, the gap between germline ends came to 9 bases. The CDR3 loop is CASHRENTGELFF. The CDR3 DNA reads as TGTGCCAGTCACAGGGAGAACACCGGGGAGCTGTTTTTT.

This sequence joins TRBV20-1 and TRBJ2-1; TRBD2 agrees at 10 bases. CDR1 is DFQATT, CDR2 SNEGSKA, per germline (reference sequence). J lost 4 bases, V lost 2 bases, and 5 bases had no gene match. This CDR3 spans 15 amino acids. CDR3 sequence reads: CSARLAGEIYNEQFF. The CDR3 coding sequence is TGCAGTGCTAGACTAGCGGGAGAGATTTACAATGAGCAGTTCTTC.

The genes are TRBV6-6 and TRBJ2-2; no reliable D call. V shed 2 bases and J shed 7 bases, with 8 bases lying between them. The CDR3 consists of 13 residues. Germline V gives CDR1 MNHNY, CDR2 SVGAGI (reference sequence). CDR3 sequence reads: CASSYLSFGELFF. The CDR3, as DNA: TGTGCCAGCAGTTACCTATCTTTCGGGGAGCTGTTTTTT.

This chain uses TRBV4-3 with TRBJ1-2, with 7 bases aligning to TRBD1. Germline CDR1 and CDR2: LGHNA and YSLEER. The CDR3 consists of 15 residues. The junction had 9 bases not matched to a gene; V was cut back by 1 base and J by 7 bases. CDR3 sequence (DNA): TGCGCCAGCAGCCAAGCATCAGGAACAGGGGTTGGCTACACCTTC. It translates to CASSQASGTGVGYTF.

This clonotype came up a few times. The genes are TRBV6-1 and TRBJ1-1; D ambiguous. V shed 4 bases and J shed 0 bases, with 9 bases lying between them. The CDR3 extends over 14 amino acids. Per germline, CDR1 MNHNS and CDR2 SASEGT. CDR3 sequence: CASSVLGLNTEAFF. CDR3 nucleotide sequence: TGTGCCAGCAGTGTTCTCGGCTTGAACACTGAAGCTTTCTTT.

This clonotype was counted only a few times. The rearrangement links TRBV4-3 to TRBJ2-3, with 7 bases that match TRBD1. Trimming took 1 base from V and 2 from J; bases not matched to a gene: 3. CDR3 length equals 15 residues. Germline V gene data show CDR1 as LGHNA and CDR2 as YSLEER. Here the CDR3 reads CASSQVGTATDTQYF. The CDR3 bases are TGCGCCAGCAGCCAAGTAGGGACAGCCACAGATACGCAGTATTTT.

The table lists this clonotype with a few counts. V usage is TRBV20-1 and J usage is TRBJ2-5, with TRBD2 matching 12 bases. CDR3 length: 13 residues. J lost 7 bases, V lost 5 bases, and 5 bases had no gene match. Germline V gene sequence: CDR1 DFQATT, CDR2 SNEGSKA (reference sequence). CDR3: CSAPTSGRGTQYF. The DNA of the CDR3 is TGCAGTGCTCCGACTAGCGGGAGAGGGACCCAGTACTTC.

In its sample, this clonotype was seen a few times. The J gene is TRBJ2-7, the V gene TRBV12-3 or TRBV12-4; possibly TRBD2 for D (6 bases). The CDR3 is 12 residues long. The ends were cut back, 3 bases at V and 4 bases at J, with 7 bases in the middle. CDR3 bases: TGTGCCAGCAGTTTGGAGGGGTACGAGCAGTACTTC. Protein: CASSLEGYEQYF.

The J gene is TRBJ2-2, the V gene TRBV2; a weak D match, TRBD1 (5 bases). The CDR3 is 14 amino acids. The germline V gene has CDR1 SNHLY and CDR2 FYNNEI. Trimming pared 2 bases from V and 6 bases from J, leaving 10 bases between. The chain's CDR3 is CASSEQGNAGELFF. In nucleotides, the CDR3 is TGTGCCAGCAGTGAACAGGGCAACGCCGGGGAGCTGTTTTTT.

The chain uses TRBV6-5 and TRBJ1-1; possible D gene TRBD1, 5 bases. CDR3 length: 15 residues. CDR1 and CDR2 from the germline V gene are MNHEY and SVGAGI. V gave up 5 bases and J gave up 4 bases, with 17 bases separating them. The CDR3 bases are TGTGCCAGCAGTCCCCGGGGCTTGAGAGGCACTGAAGCTTTCTTT. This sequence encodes CASSPRGLRGTEAFF.